Included here is one TCR beta chain sequence, with context. Its antigen is still unknown. V dropped 5 bases and J dropped 5; count of bases not matched to a gene: 14. Germline-derived CDR1 and CDR2 are LGHNA and YNFKEQ. The CDR3 covers 18 residues. This sample is part of a study of siplizumab effects on memory and regulatory T cells. The repertoire was sequenced with immunoSEQ multiplex PCR; TCRdb's copy has only in-frame clones and lacks some. The sample records 110,000 or so clones, 85% to 95% being singletons. Findings and limits, study-wide: Naive T cells appeared more varied than memory cells and looked like key alloresponse contributors. A minor fraction of alloreactive clones, and no more, mapped to unstimulated subsets. Proliferating Tregs taken from siplizumab cultures were not shown to have a confirmed suppressive function. The majority of clones, roughly 75-95% of proliferating CD4+ or CD8+ clones, lacked an assignable naive or memory phenotype.

This clonotype was sampled from a human donor in good health. The sample consisted of non-Treg CD4+ T cells sorted from blood. The chain employs TRBV4-2 and TRBJ2-2; TRBD2 matches 10 bases. CDR3 sequence reads: CASSFTAAGGLRTGELFF. The CDR3 DNA sequence: TGTGCCAGCAGCTTCACCGCAGCGGGGGGGCTTAGGACCGGGGAGCTGTTTTTT.